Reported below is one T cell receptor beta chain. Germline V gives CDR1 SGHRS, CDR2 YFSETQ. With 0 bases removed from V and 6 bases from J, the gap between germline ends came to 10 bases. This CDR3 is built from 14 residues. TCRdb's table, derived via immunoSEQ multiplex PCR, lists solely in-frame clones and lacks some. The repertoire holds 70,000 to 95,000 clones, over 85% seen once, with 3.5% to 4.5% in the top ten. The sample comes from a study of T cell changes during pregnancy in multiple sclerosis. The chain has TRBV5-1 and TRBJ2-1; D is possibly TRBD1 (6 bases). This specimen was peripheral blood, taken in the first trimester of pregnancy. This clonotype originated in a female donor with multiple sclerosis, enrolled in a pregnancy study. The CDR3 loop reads CASSLEQGFNEQFF. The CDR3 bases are TGCGCCAGCAGCTTGGAACAGGGTTTCAATGAGCAGTTCTTC. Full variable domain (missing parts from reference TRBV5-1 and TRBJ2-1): KAGVTQTPRYLIKTRGQQVTLSCSPISGHRSVSWYQQTPGQGLQFLFEYFSETQRNKGNFPGRFSGRQFSNSRSEMNVSTLELGDSALYLCASSLEQGFNEQFFGPGTRLTVL.